These 9 T cell receptor beta chains were all obtained from the same sample, sequenced in a study of OX40 agonist ivuxolimab in advanced cancers. Assay used: immunoSEQ multiplex PCR; TCRdb lists only in-frame clones, some missing. Here the sample spans 40,000 to 45,000 clones, less than 90% being singletons. The specimen comprised CD4+ or CD8+ T cells sorted from blood, sampled in a trial of the OX40 agonist ivuxolimab. These receptors were collected from an adult with an advanced solid tumor such as melanoma, head and neck, liver or kidney cancer.

CDR3 region: CASSQGQGGQPQHF. In DNA form, the CDR3 reads TGTGCCAGCAGCCAAGGACAGGGCGGTCAGCCCCAGCATTTT. The chain combines TRBV6-6 with TRBJ1-5, with 8 positions matching TRBD1. The CDR3 is 14 amino acids. The ends lost 6 bases at V and 6 bases at J; junction bases unmatched: 7. Germline CDR1 reads MNHNY; CDR2 reads SVGAGI (reference sequence).

The chain combines TRBV9 with TRBJ2-6; 7 positions match TRBD1. The trim removed 3 bases at V and 0 bases at J, leaving 9 bases unmatched. In germline, CDR1 is SGDLS, CDR2 YYNGEE. The CDR3 sequence is 18 residues long. The CDR3 loop is CASSASADRSSGANVLTF. Written as DNA, the CDR3 is TGTGCCAGCAGCGCCTCAGCGGACAGGAGCTCTGGGGCCAACGTCCTGACTTTC.

The genes are TRBV10-2 and TRBJ2-4; the D is unclear. V was cut by 1 base and J by 0 bases, with 7 bases left in between. Looked up from germline, CDR1 is WSHSY and CDR2 is SAAADI. The CDR3 has 15 amino acids. The CDR3: CASSELSQAKNIQYF. The CDR3 nucleotides are TGCGCCAGCAGTGAGTTATCGCAAGCCAAAAACATTCAGTACTTC.

The chain uses TRBV27 and TRBJ1-6; D is ambiguous. Trimming cost V 7 bases and J 7 bases, with 14 bases left between them. The germline V gene encodes CDR1 MNHEY and CDR2 SMNVEV (reference sequence). CDR3 length: 14 amino acids. CDR3 sequence (DNA): TGTGCCAGCACTGCGACGGTGGGGAATTCACCCCTCCACTTT. Its protein product is CASTATVGNSPLHF.

The chain has TRBV7-9 and TRBJ2-1; 8 nucleotides line up with TRBD2. V lost 1 base, J lost 4 bases, and 9 bases stayed unmatched. Germline loops: CDR1 SEHNR, CDR2 FQNEAQ (reference sequence). The length of the CDR3 is 17 residues. The CDR3, as DNA: TGTGCCAGCAGCTTAGTGGTAGCGGGATATACTTACAATGAGCAGTTCTTC. Amino acids: CASSLVVAGYTYNEQFF.

The chain employs TRBV5-1 and TRBJ2-7; D possibly uses TRBD1 or TRBD2 (6 bases each). The CDR3 sequence is 14 residues long. V lost 1 base to trimming and J lost 6 bases, with 14 bases between them. CDR1 SGHRS and CDR2 YFSETQ come from the germline V gene. CDR3 nucleotide sequence: TGCGCCAGCAGCTTGCCGGTAGGGGGGCGCGAGCAGTACTTC. Translating it yields CASSLPVGGREQYF.

This chain uses TRBV12-5 with TRBJ2-1; 10 bases agree with TRBD2. CDR3 size: 17 residues. Looked up from germline, CDR1 is LGHNT and CDR2 is FRNRAP. The V gene end was trimmed by 2 bases and the J gene end by 0 bases; junction bases not matched to a gene: 4. The CDR3 is CASGLFSGRSSYNEQFF. CDR3 in DNA: TGTGCTAGTGGTTTGTTTAGCGGGAGGAGCTCCTACAATGAGCAGTTCTTC.

The chain joins TRBV7-8 to TRBJ2-7, with 9 bases aligning to TRBD2. CDR1 and CDR2 (germline): SGHVS, FQNEAQ. CDR3 length: 16 residues. The V segment lost 1 base and the J segment 7 bases; nucleotides outside the gene matches: 11. This CDR3 reads CASSLESRAGGWEQYF. In DNA form, the CDR3 reads TGTGCCAGCAGCTTAGAGTCCCGAGCGGGAGGCTGGGAGCAGTACTTC.

The rearrangement uses TRBV6-5 and TRBJ1-1, with 7 bases fitting TRBD1. The CDR3 runs to 15 residues. The V gene's germline CDR1 is MNHEY and CDR2 SVGAGI. J lost 0 bases, V lost 7 bases, and 8 bases had no gene match. This CDR3 reads CASTRDSLMNTEAFF. CDR3 bases: TGTGCCAGCACCCGGGACAGCTTAATGAACACTGAAGCTTTCTTT.